Listed below are T cell receptor beta chains from one sample, sequenced in a study of CD4+ T cells in melanoma. Profiled with immunoSEQ multiplex PCR; TCRdb holds only in-frame clones, not every one. Of over 15,000 clones in the sample, more than 70% were seen once. The sample consisted of cells from a culture (not recorded whether cultured in vitro). These receptors all stem from a human donor with melanoma. The CDR3 runs from the conserved cysteine through the conserved F or W. A D gene is named only where the DNA matches it firmly. Size tells how often a clone was seen (once, few, many) or the class of an expanded clone, and some rows leave it out.

d_call: TRBD2; clone_size: few; j_call: TRBJ2-7; v_call: TRBV29-1; cdr3_aa: CSAGTSGGGPYEQYF; cdr3_nt: TGCAGCGCCGGGACTAGCGGGGGAGGGCCCTACGAGCAGTACTTC
d_call: .; clone_size: once; j_call: TRBJ1-2; v_call: TRBV6-1; cdr3_aa: CASRSAGANYGYTF; cdr3_nt: TGTGCCAGCAGGTCGGCCGGAGCTAACTATGGCTACACCTTC
d_call: .; clone_size: .; j_call: TRBJ2-3; v_call: TRBV5-8; cdr3_aa: CASSFGTKGTDTQYF; cdr3_nt: TGTGCCAGCAGCTTCGGGACGAAAGGCACAGATACGCAGTATTTT
d_call: TRBD1; clone_size: once; j_call: TRBJ2-2; v_call: TRBV18; cdr3_aa: CASSPGTGRTGELFF; cdr3_nt: TGTGCCAGCTCACCTGGGACAGGTCGGACCGGGGAGCTGTTTTTT
d_call: .; clone_size: .; j_call: TRBJ2-7; v_call: TRBV12-5; cdr3_aa: CASGLYRSDTYEQYF; cdr3_nt: TGTGCTAGTGGTTTGTACAGGTCTGACACCTACGAGCAGTACTTC
d_call: TRBD1; clone_size: .; j_call: TRBJ2-2; v_call: TRBV6-5; cdr3_aa: CASRTDRGHTGELFF; cdr3_nt: TGTGCCAGCAGAACAGACAGGGGACACACCGGGGAGCTGTTTTTT
d_call: .; clone_size: .; j_call: TRBJ2-6; v_call: TRBV2; cdr3_aa: CASSQDSGANVLTF; cdr3_nt: TGTGCCAGCAGTCAGGACTCTGGGGCCAACGTCCTGACTTTC
d_call: TRBD2; clone_size: .; j_call: TRBJ2-1; v_call: TRBV9; cdr3_aa: CASSVGLAGRLTYNEQFF; cdr3_nt: TGTGCCAGCAGCGTAGGACTAGCGGGCCGACTCACCTACAATGAGCAGTTCTTC
d_call: .; clone_size: few; j_call: TRBJ1-2; v_call: TRBV18; cdr3_aa: CASSVLGRNYGYTF; cdr3_nt: TGTGCCAGCTCAGTCCTAGGGCGAAACTATGGCTACACCTTC
d_call: .; clone_size: .; j_call: TRBJ1-5; v_call: TRBV6-1; cdr3_aa: CASRESEDQPQHF; cdr3_nt: TGTGCCAGCAGAGAATCGGAAGATCAGCCCCAGCATTTT
d_call: .; clone_size: .; j_call: TRBJ2-2; v_call: TRBV7-9; cdr3_aa: CASSPSVPNTGELFF; cdr3_nt: TGTGCCAGCAGCCCTTCGGTCCCGAACACCGGGGAGCTGTTTTTT
d_call: .; clone_size: .; j_call: TRBJ1-2; v_call: TRBV7-9; cdr3_aa: CASSAPINYGYTF; cdr3_nt: TGTGCCAGCAGCGCCCCTATTAACTATGGCTACACCTTC
d_call: TRBD1; clone_size: .; j_call: TRBJ1-1; v_call: TRBV9; cdr3_aa: CASSGAGGYTEAFF; cdr3_nt: TGTGCCAGCAGCGGGGCAGGGGGCTACACTGAAGCTTTCTTT
d_call: .; clone_size: .; j_call: TRBJ2-3; v_call: TRBV2; cdr3_aa: CASSIQGLTDTQYF; cdr3_nt: TGTGCCAGCAGTATACAGGGCCTCACAGATACGCAGTATTTT
d_call: .; clone_size: few; j_call: TRBJ2-1; v_call: TRBV7-2; cdr3_aa: CASSLNRYNEQFF; cdr3_nt: TGTGCCAGCAGCCTCAACCGCTACAATGAGCAGTTCTTC
d_call: .; clone_size: few; j_call: TRBJ1-3; v_call: TRBV5-6; cdr3_aa: CASSSRDTSGNTIYF; cdr3_nt: TGTGCCAGCAGTTCACGGGACACCTCTGGAAACACCATATATTTT
d_call: .; clone_size: .; j_call: TRBJ2-7; v_call: TRBV27; cdr3_aa: CASSKYGSDYEQYF; cdr3_nt: TGTGCCAGCAGTAAATACGGCAGCGACTACGAGCAGTACTTC
d_call: TRBD2; clone_size: .; j_call: TRBJ2-5; v_call: TRBV5-1; cdr3_aa: CASSSASGGLETQYF; cdr3_nt: TGCGCCAGCAGCTCCGCTAGCGGGGGGTTAGAGACCCAGTACTTC
d_call: TRBD2; clone_size: .; j_call: TRBJ2-7; v_call: TRBV29-1; cdr3_aa: CSFRNPGPGGEQYF; cdr3_nt: TGCAGCTTTCGCAACCCTGGACCGGGGGGGGAGCAGTACTTC
d_call: .; clone_size: once; j_call: TRBJ1-4; v_call: TRBV6-5; cdr3_aa: CASSRSGTTNEKLFF; cdr3_nt: TGTGCCAGCAGTCGCTCCGGGACAACTAATGAAAAACTGTTTTTT
d_call: .; clone_size: .; j_call: TRBJ1-1; v_call: TRBV6-6; cdr3_aa: CASSPNLNTEAFF; cdr3_nt: TGTGCCAGCAGTCCAAATCTGAACACTGAAGCTTTCTTT
d_call: .; clone_size: .; j_call: TRBJ2-1; v_call: TRBV7-9; cdr3_aa: CASSLPRGDEQFF; cdr3_nt: TGTGCCAGCAGCTTACCACGAGGGGATGAGCAGTTCTTC
d_call: .; clone_size: .; j_call: TRBJ2-7; v_call: TRBV7-8; cdr3_aa: CASSLATLGTWGEQYF; cdr3_nt: TGTGCCAGCAGCTTAGCGACACTAGGAACCTGGGGCGAGCAGTACTTC
d_call: .; clone_size: .; j_call: TRBJ1-3; v_call: TRBV10-3; cdr3_aa: CAIKGTSSGNTIYF; cdr3_nt: TGTGCCATCAAAGGGACGTCCTCTGGAAACACCATATATTTT
d_call: TRBD2; clone_size: few; j_call: TRBJ2-7; v_call: TRBV5-1; cdr3_aa: CASSRGGQGRYEQYF; cdr3_nt: TGCGCCAGCAGCCGGGGGGGTCAAGGTCGCTACGAGCAGTACTTC
d_call: .; clone_size: .; j_call: TRBJ1-2; v_call: TRBV6-5; cdr3_aa: CASSFLANYGYTF; cdr3_nt: TGTGCCAGCAGCTTTTTGGCTAACTATGGCTACACCTTC
d_call: .; clone_size: .; j_call: TRBJ2-2; v_call: TRBV2; cdr3_aa: CASVRDSSLNTGELFF; cdr3_nt: TGTGCCAGCGTCCGGGACTCCAGCCTTAACACCGGGGAGCTGTTTTTT
d_call: .; clone_size: .; j_call: TRBJ2-2; v_call: TRBV7-9; cdr3_aa: CASSSPGQEVAGELFF; cdr3_nt: TGTGCCAGCAGCTCCCCGGGACAAGAAGTAGCCGGGGAGCTGTTTTTT
d_call: TRBD1; clone_size: .; j_call: TRBJ2-6; v_call: TRBV7-3; cdr3_aa: CASSTRDSVVLTF; cdr3_nt: TGTGCCAGCAGCACCCGGGACAGCGTCGTCCTGACTTTC
d_call: TRBD1; clone_size: .; j_call: TRBJ1-2; v_call: TRBV5-4; cdr3_aa: CASSPGQDVAGGYTF; cdr3_nt: TGTGCCAGCAGCCCGGGACAGGACGTCGCGGGTGGCTACACCTTC
d_call: .; clone_size: .; j_call: TRBJ2-5; v_call: TRBV6-6; cdr3_aa: CASTALGGTQYF; cdr3_nt: TGTGCCAGCACCGCCCTCGGAGGGACCCAGTACTTC
d_call: TRBD1; clone_size: .; j_call: TRBJ2-1; v_call: TRBV29-1; cdr3_aa: CSLPGAGGSEQFF; cdr3_nt: TGCAGCCTTCCAGGGGCAGGGGGAAGTGAGCAGTTCTTC
d_call: .; clone_size: .; j_call: TRBJ2-5; v_call: TRBV6-1; cdr3_aa: CASSAGLFGETQYF; cdr3_nt: TGTGCCAGCAGTGCAGGGCTCTTCGGGGAGACCCAGTACTTC
d_call: TRBD1; clone_size: .; j_call: TRBJ2-3; v_call: TRBV5-1; cdr3_aa: CASSLGQGVRDTQYF; cdr3_nt: TGCGCCAGCAGCTTAGGACAGGGGGTGAGAGATACGCAGTATTTT
d_call: TRBD1; clone_size: .; j_call: TRBJ2-1; v_call: TRBV9; cdr3_aa: CASSVTGATYNEQFF; cdr3_nt: TGTGCCAGCAGCGTCACAGGGGCCACCTACAATGAGCAGTTCTTC
d_call: .; clone_size: .; j_call: TRBJ1-5; v_call: TRBV18; cdr3_aa: CASSPLRLGVNQPQHF; cdr3_nt: TGTGCCAGCTCACCCCTAAGGCTAGGGGTCAATCAGCCCCAGCATTTT
d_call: TRBD2; clone_size: .; j_call: TRBJ2-3; v_call: TRBV5-4; cdr3_aa: CASRRLAGDKREQYF; cdr3_nt: TGTGCCAGCAGGCGTCTAGCGGGGGATAAGAGGGAGCAGTATTTT
d_call: .; clone_size: .; j_call: TRBJ1-2; v_call: TRBV18; cdr3_aa: CASSPVDGKDGYTF; cdr3_nt: TGTGCCAGCTCACCGGTGGACGGGAAGGATGGCTACACCTTC
d_call: .; clone_size: .; j_call: TRBJ1-2; v_call: TRBV5-1; cdr3_aa: CASSLGRGRDYGYTF; cdr3_nt: TGCGCCAGCAGCTTGGGCAGGGGTCGTGACTATGGCTACACCTTC
d_call: TRBD1; clone_size: .; j_call: TRBJ2-2; v_call: TRBV30; cdr3_aa: CAWSGQGPGELFF; cdr3_nt: TGTGCCTGGAGTGGACAGGGGCCCGGGGAGCTGTTTTTT
d_call: .; clone_size: few; j_call: TRBJ2-7; v_call: TRBV7-8; cdr3_aa: CASSLARVGGGYEQYF; cdr3_nt: TGTGCCAGCAGCTTAGCGCGGGTGGGAGGGGGCTACGAGCAGTACTTC
d_call: .; clone_size: .; j_call: TRBJ2-3; v_call: TRBV9; cdr3_aa: CASSVGVGSDTQYF; cdr3_nt: TGTGCCAGCAGCGTAGGTGTTGGGTCAGATACGCAGTATTTT